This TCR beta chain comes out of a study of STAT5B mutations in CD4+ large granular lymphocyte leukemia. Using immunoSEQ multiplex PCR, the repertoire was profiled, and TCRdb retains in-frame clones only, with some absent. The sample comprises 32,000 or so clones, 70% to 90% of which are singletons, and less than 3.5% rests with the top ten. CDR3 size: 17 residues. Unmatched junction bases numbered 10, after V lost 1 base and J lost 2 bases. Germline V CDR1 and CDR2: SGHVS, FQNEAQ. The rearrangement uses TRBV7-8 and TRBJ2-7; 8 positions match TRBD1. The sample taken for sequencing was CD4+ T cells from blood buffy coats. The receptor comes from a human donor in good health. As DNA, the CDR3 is TGTGCCAGCAGCTTAGTAGGGGCGGGGACAGGACCCTACGAGCAGTACTTC. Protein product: CASSLVGAGTGPYEQYF.